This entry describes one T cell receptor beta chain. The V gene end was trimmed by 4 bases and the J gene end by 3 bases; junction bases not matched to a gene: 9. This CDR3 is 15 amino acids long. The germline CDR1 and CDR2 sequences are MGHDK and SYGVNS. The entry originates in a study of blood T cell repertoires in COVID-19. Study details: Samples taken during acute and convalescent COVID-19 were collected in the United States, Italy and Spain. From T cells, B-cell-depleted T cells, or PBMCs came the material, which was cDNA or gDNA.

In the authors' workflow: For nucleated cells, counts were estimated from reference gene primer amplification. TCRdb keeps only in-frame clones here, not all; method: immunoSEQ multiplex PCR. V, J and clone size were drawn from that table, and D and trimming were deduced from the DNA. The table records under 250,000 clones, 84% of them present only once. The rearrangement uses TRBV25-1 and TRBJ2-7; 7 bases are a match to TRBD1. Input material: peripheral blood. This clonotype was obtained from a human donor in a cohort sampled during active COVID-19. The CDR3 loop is CASSGPWGQSYEQYF. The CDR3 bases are TGTGCCAGCAGTGGGCCCTGGGGACAGAGCTACGAGCAGTACTTC.